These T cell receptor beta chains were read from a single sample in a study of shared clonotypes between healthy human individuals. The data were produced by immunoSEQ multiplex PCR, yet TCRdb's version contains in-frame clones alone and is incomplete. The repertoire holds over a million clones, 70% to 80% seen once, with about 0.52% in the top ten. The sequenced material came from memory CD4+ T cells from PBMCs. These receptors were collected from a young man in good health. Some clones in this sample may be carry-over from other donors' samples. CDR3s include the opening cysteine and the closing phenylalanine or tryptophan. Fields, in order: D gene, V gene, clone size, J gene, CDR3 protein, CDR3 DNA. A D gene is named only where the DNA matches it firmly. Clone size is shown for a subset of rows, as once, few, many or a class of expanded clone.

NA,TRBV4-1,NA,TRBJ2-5,CASSQDRISRETQYF,TGCGCCAGCAGCCAAGATCGGATTTCGAGGGAGACCCAGTACTTC
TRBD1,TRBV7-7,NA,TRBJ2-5,CASSFGPDRGETQYF,TGTGCCAGCAGCTTTGGTCCAGACAGGGGGGAGACCCAGTACTTC
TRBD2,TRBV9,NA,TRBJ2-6,CASLLGLAGHSGANVLTF,TGTGCCAGCCTCCTAGGACTAGCGGGACACTCTGGGGCCAACGTCCTGACTTTC
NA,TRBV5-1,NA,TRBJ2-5,CASSRRSTGDQETQYF,TGCGCCAGCAGCCGACGGTCCACGGGGGATCAAGAGACCCAGTACTTC
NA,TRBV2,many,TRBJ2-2,CASKESGIYTGELFF,TGTGCCAGCAAAGAGAGCGGTATTTACACCGGGGAGCTGTTTTTT
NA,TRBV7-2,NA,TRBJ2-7,CASSLTHRQSPYEQYF,TGTGCCAGCAGCTTAACGCACAGGCAGTCCCCCTACGAGCAGTACTTC
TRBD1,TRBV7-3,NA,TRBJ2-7,CASSAGQGSYEQYF,TGTGCCAGCAGCGCGGGACAGGGCTCCTACGAGCAGTACTTC
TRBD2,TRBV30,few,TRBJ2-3,CAWSSAGDPDTQYF,TGTGCCTGGAGTTCGGCGGGAGACCCAGATACGCAGTATTTT
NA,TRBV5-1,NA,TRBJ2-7,CASRVATSYSYEQYF,TGCGCCAGCAGGGTGGCAACCAGTTACTCCTACGAGCAGTACTTC
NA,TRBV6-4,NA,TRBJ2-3,CASSDSIGSFPSDTQYF,TGTGCCAGCAGTGACTCGATTGGATCATTCCCCTCAGATACGCAGTATTTT